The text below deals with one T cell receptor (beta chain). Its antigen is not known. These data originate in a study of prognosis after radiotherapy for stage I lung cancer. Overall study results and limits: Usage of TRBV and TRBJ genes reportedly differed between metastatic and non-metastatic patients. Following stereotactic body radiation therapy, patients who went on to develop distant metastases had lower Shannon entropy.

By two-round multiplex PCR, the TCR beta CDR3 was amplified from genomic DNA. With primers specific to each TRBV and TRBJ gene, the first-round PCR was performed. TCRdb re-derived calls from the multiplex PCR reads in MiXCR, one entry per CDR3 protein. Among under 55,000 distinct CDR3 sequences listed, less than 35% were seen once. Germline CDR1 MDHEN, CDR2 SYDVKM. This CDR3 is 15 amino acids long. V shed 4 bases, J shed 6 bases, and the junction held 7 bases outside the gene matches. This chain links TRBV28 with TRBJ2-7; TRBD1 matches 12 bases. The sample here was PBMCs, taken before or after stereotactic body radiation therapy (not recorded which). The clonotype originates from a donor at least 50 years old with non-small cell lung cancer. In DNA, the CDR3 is TGTGCCAGCAGTTATCCCGGGACAGGGGGCATCGAGCAGTACTTC. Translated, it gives CASSYPGTGGIEQYF.